This T cell receptor beta chain was captured by sequencing in a study of T cell responses to AZD1222 COVID-19 vaccine. Study-wide findings and caveats: The study sampled repertoires only after the peak T cell response. Most donors were white British, females outnumbered males, and clonal diversity was possibly underestimated.

Data came from immunoSEQ multiplex PCR; TCRdb stores just in-frame clones and leaves some out. This sample carries around 140,000 clones, roughly nine tenths of them seen once, and the ten largest clones take about a tenth. A word on this clone: Its specificity is not known.

The starting material was peripheral blood, obtained 28 days after the second AZD1222 dose. This TCR derives from an adult who received the AZD1222 COVID-19 vaccine.

The CDR3 here is CASSLERVDTQYF. In DNA form, the CDR3 reads TGTGCCAGCAGCTTAGAAAGGGTTGATACGCAGTATTTT. The rearrangement joins TRBV7-2 to TRBJ2-3; D remains ambiguous. V was trimmed by 1 base and J by 6 bases, leaving 8 bases between them. This CDR3 spans 13 amino acids. Germline values: CDR1 SGHTA, CDR2 FQGNSA.